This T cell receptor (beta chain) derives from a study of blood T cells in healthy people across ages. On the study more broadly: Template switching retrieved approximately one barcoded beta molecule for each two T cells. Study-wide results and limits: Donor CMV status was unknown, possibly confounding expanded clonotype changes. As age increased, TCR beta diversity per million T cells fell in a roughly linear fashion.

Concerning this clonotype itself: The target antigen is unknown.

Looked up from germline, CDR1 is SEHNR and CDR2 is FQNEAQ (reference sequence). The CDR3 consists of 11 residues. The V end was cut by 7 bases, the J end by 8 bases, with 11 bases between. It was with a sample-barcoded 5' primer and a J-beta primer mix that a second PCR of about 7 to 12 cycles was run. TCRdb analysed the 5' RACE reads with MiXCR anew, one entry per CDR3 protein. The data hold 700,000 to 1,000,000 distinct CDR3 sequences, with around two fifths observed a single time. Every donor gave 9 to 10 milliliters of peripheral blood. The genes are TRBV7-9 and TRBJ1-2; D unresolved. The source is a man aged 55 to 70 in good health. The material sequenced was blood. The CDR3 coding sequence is TGTGCCAGCACCTCGGGGTTCGGCTACACCTTC. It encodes CASTSGFGYTF.